The 20 T cell receptor beta chains in this list originate from one sample, sequenced in a study of regulatory T cells in long-lasting Graves disease. Relying on iRepertoire HTBI primers and Arm-PCR of CDR3 regions, the team built TCR beta libraries. TCRdb processed the multiplex PCR reads anew with MiXCR; each CDR3 protein has one entry. The sample lists 530,000 or so distinct CDR3 sequences; 15% to 20% were seen once. As to time point: newly diagnosed GD, antithyroid drugs for less than 3 months. The TCR library was made from RNA that had been extracted from PBMCs in TRIzol. The data also belong to a second study, concerning T cells in Graves' hyperthyroidism and ophthalmopathy.

This specimen was peripheral blood mononuclear cells (PBMCs), taken at new diagnosis, from a patient treated with antithyroid drugs. Source of these receptors: a man aged 18-30 years with Graves disease.

This clonotype was observed many times. This chain connects TRBV7-6 to TRBJ2-7; maybe TRBD1 (6 bases). The germline V and J ends were trimmed by 1 base and 3 bases, with 13 bases remaining between them. This CDR3 is 15 amino acids long. Germline lookup yields CDR1 SGHVS and CDR2 FNYEAQ. The CDR3 loop is CASSLEQGTGYEQYF. As DNA, the CDR3 is TGTGCCAGCAGCTTAGAACAGGGAACAGGCTACGAGCAGTACTTC.

The rearrangement uses TRBV30 and TRBJ1-5, with 9 bases fitting TRBD1. V shed 5 bases and J 7 bases; nucleotides not matched to a gene: 12. Germline CDR1 is GTSNPN and CDR2 is SVGIG (reference sequence). The CDR3 is 15 amino acids. In nucleotides, the CDR3 is TGTGCCTGGTCAAGCCAGGGACAGGGCTCCCAGCCCCAGCATTTT. The encoded protein is CAWSSQGQGSQPQHF.

Notes on this clonotype: This clone may be a read error of a much larger clone one base away. V usage is TRBV30 and J usage is TRBJ2-1, with 7 bases identical to TRBD2. In germline, CDR1 is GTSNPN, CDR2 SVGIG (reference sequence). V shed 5 bases and J 7 bases; nucleotides not matched to a gene: 11. This CDR3 is built from 14 residues. The CDR3 loop reads CAWAELAGVNEQFF. In DNA, the CDR3 is TGTGCCTGGGCCGAGCTTGCGGGAGTGAATGAGCAGTTCTTC.

To note about this clonotype: Since a much larger clone is just one base distant, this may be a read error. The gene calls are TRBV7-9 and TRBJ1-1; no clear D gene. This CDR3 comprises 13 residues. V was pared by 5 bases and J by 1 base, with 8 bases between. Germline assignment: CDR1 SEHNR and CDR2 FQNEAQ (reference sequence). CDR3 DNA: TGTGCCAGCAGCCACCATTCGAACACTGAAGCTTTCTTT. Encoded protein: CASSHHSNTEAFF.

This sequence joins TRBV19 and TRBJ1-1; no clear D gene. The CDR3 contains 15 residues. Germline V gene sequence: CDR1 LNHDA, CDR2 SQIVND (reference sequence). The V end lost 7 bases, the J end lost 5 bases, and 20 bases lay between the germline ends. DNA for the CDR3: TGTGCCAGTACCGCCCTGGGAGAGGGTTGGACTGAAGCTTTCTTT. It yields the protein CASTALGEGWTEAFF. The full variable domain, with the rest looked up from reference TRBV19 and TRBJ1-1, is DGGITQSPKYLFRKEGQNVTLSCEQNLNHDAMYWYRQDPGQGLRLIYYSQIVNDFQKGDIAEGYSVSREKKESFPLTVTSAQKNPTAFYLCASTALGEGWTEAFFGQGTRLTVV.

Comments on this clonotype: A far larger clone differs by one base, so this is likely a read error. This chain uses TRBV12-3 or TRBV12-4 with TRBJ1-3; no clear D gene. V gave up 6 bases and J gave up 0 bases, with 6 bases separating them. This CDR3 is built from 13 residues. CDR3: CASSQYSGNTIYF. CDR3 sequence (DNA): TGTGCCAGCAGCCAATACTCTGGAAACACCATATATTTT.

The J gene is TRBJ2-1, the V gene TRBV7-8, with D uncertain. Germline CDR1 is SGHVS and CDR2 is FQNEAQ. Trimming took off 5 bases at V and 3 bases at J, with 17 bases between the two ends. This CDR3 contains 16 residues. The CDR3 loop is CASSHDRTVVYNEQFF. CDR3 DNA: TGTGCCAGCAGCCACGACCGGACCGTAGTCTACAATGAGCAGTTCTTC. Variable domain in full (rest from reference TRBV7-8 and TRBJ2-1): GAGVSQSPRYKVAKRGQDVALRCDPISGHVSLFWYQQALGQGPEFLTYFQNEAQLDKSGLPSDRFFAERPEGSVSTLKIQRTQQEDSAVYLCASSHDRTVVYNEQFFGPGTRLTVL.

This clonotype was picked up a small number of times. This chain joins TRBV10-2 and TRBJ2-3; D is unclear. Trimming took off 4 bases at V and 6 bases at J, with 11 bases between the two ends. The CDR3 contains 13 residues. Germline loops: CDR1 WSHSY, CDR2 SAAADI. The CDR3: CASSGPLSDTQYF. CDR3 nucleotides: TGCGCCAGCAGTGGCCCCTTAAGCGATACGCAGTATTTT.

In this sample, this clonotype turned up once. This sequence joins TRBV5-1 and TRBJ2-3; D uncertain. Germline lookup yields CDR1 SGHRS and CDR2 YFSETQ. The V gene lost 5 bases and the J gene lost 2 bases, with 18 bases spanning the gap. There are 16 residues in the CDR3. The CDR3 is CASRNLATTPTDTQYF. The CDR3 DNA reads TGCGCCAGCAGGAACCTGGCTACCACCCCCACAGATACGCAGTATTTT. Using reference TRBV5-1 and TRBJ2-3 for the parts outside the CDR3, the full variable domain is KAGVTQTPRYLIKTRGQQVTLSCSPISGHRSVSWYQQTPGQGLQFLFEYFSETQRNKGNFPGRFSGRQFSNSRSEMNVSTLELGDSALYLCASRNLATTPTDTQYFGPGTRLTVL.

This clonotype was detected only a few times. This rearrangement joins TRBV6-1 to TRBJ1-2; a weak D match, TRBD1 (5 bases). From germline, CDR1 is MNHNS and CDR2 SASEGT. Between the trimmed V and J ends, which lost 7 bases and 4 bases, there was a span of 13 bases. The CDR3 has 13 residues. The CDR3 sequence: CASIPGPGYGYTF. CDR3 sequence (DNA): TGTGCCAGCATCCCAGGGCCGGGCTATGGCTACACCTTC.

This chain connects TRBV20-1 to TRBJ2-2, with 7 bases matching TRBD1. CDR1 DFQATT and CDR2 SNEGSKA come from the germline V gene (reference sequence). Trimming at V came to 6 bases and at J to 3 bases, leaving 7 bases not matched to a gene. CDR3 length: 14 amino acids. The CDR3 reads CSATGTAYTGELFF. The CDR3 DNA is TGCAGTGCCACCGGGACAGCATACACCGGGGAGCTGTTTTTT.

This clonotype was detected ten times or more. V is TRBV7-9 and J is TRBJ2-4; 10 positions agree with TRBD2. After removal of 1 base from V and 8 bases from J, the junction contained 8 bases not matched to a gene. The germline V gene has CDR1 SEHNR and CDR2 FQNEAQ (reference sequence). This CDR3 contains 16 residues. The CDR3, as DNA: TGTGCCAGCAGCTTAGTACTAGCGGGAAGCCAATACATTCAGTACTTC. Its protein product is CASSLVLAGSQYIQYF. Drawing the rest from reference TRBV7-9 and TRBJ2-4, the complete variable domain is DTGVSQNPRHKITKRGQNVTFRCDPISEHNRLYWYRQTLGQGPEFLTYFQNEAQLEKSRLLSDRFSAERPKGSFSTLEIQRTEQGDSAMYLCASSLVLAGSQYIQYFGAGTRLSVL.

This clonotype appeared many times. This chain connects TRBV6-1 to TRBJ1-1; 7 nucleotides match TRBD1. Trimming removed 8 bases from V and 7 bases from J; junction bases left unmatched: 13. The CDR3 covers 14 residues. Germline CDR1 is MNHNS and CDR2 is SASEGT. CDR3 DNA: TGTGCCAGCTCAGGGGGGAGGGCAGCGAGTGAAGCTTTCTTT. The encoded protein is CASSGGRAASEAFF.

This clonotype was seen ten or more times. The rearrangement links TRBV2 to TRBJ2-5, with 10 positions matching TRBD2. V was pared by 8 bases and J by 4 bases, with 4 bases of the junction left unmatched. Germline assignment: CDR1 SNHLY and CDR2 FYNNEI. CDR3 length: 13 amino acids. The chain's CDR3 is CASLSSGRETQYF. The CDR3 coding sequence is TGTGCCAGCTTGTCTAGCGGGAGAGAGACCCAGTACTTC.

This clonotype was seen repeatedly, ten times or more. V gene TRBV27 combines with J gene TRBJ2-7; tentative D call: TRBD1 (5 bases). The germline CDR1 and CDR2 sequences are MNHEY and SMNVEV (reference sequence). This CDR3 contains 14 residues. V lost 2 bases and J lost 0, with 8 bases in between. CDR3 amino acids: CASSLTGRSYEQYF. CDR3 sequence (DNA): TGTGCCAGCAGTTTAACAGGTCGCTCCTACGAGCAGTACTTC.

The genes are TRBV7-8 and TRBJ1-2; 8 bases map to TRBD1. The trim removed 5 bases at V and 8 bases at J, leaving 13 bases unmatched. This CDR3 has 15 residues. Germline loops: CDR1 SGHVS, CDR2 FQNEAQ. The CDR3 DNA follows: TGTGCCAGCAGCCCCCGGACAGGGAGTATCGGCGGCTACACCTTC. This sequence encodes CASSPRTGSIGGYTF.

The genes are TRBV3-1 and TRBJ2-1; 7 nucleotides line up with TRBD2. The CDR3 runs to 16 residues. With V trimmed by 0 bases and J by 4 bases, 6 bases remained unmatched. Germline CDR1 is LGHDT and CDR2 is YNNKEL (reference sequence). The CDR3 region has the DNA TGTGCCAGCAGCCAAGATCTTACTAGCGTATACAATGAGCAGTTCTTC. Translation: CASSQDLTSVYNEQFF.

With regard to this clonotype: The junction departs from germline at one end; a sequencing error may be responsible. The rearrangement joins TRBV18 to TRBJ2-5; 12 bases map to TRBD2. Germline CDR1 and CDR2: KGHSH and LQKENI. The CDR3 totals 16 residues. The CDR3 region is CASSPQLAGGVETRYF. The CDR3 DNA reads TGTGCCAGCTCACCACAACTAGCGGGAGGTGTAGAGACCCGGTACTTC.

This clonotype was seen more than once but under ten times. This may be a read error: a much more frequent sequence differs by one nucleotide. The chain joins TRBV5-1 to TRBJ2-3; the match to TRBD2 covers 11 bases. Germline V gene sequence: CDR1 SGHRS, CDR2 YFSETQ. CDR3 size: 14 residues. V was clipped by 5 bases and J by 4 bases; unmatched bases: 3. The CDR3 protein is CASSIAGGADTQYF. In DNA form, the CDR3 reads TGCGCCAGCAGTATAGCGGGAGGGGCAGATACGCAGTATTTT.

At least ten counts were recorded for this clonotype. This chain joins TRBV28 and TRBJ2-5; TRBD1 might be the D (6 bases). The germline V and J ends were trimmed by 3 bases and 0 bases, with 23 bases remaining between them. Per germline, CDR1 MDHEN and CDR2 SYDVKM. CDR3 length: 19 residues. The CDR3 nucleotides are TGTGCCAGCAGTTTCGGCCCCATGGGGGCAAGCCATCACCAAGAGACCCAGTACTTC. The encoded protein is CASSFGPMGASHHQETQYF.